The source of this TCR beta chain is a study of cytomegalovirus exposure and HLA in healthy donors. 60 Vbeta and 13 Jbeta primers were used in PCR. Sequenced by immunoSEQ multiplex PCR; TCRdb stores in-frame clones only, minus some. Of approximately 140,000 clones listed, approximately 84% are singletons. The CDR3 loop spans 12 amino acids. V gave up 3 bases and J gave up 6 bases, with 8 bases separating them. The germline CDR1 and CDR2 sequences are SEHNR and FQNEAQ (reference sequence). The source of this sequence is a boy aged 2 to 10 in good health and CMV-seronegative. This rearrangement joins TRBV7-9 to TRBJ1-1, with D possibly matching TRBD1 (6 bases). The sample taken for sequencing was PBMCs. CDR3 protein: CASSFTGSEAFF. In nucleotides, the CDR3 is TGTGCCAGCAGCTTTACAGGGTCTGAAGCTTTCTTT.